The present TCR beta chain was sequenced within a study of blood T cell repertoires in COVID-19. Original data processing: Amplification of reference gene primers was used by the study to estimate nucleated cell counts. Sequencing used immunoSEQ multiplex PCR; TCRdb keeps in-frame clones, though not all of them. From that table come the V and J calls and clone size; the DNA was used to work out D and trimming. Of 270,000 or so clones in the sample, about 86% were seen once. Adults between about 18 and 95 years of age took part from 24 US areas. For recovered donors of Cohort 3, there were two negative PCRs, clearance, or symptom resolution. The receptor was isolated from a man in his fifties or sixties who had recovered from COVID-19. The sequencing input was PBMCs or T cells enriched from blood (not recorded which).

The CDR3 protein is CAISEPGDSGNTIYF. CDR3 coding DNA: TGTGCCATCAGTGAACCGGGGGACTCTGGAAACACCATATATTTT. The chain is built from TRBV10-3 and TRBJ1-3; D might be TRBD1 (5 bases). Trimming took 3 bases from V and 0 from J, leaving 9 bases between them. The CDR3 has 15 residues. The germline V gene has CDR1 ENHRY and CDR2 SYGVKD.